This TCR beta chain was sequenced for a study of T cell changes during pregnancy in multiple sclerosis. Assay used: immunoSEQ multiplex PCR; TCRdb lists only in-frame clones, some missing. The repertoire holds about 49,000 clones, with around 87% as singletons. V trimming: 1 base; J trimming: 5 bases; junction bases outside the gene matches: 5. This CDR3 is built from 15 residues. Per the germline V gene, CDR1 is SGHRS and CDR2 is YFSETQ. The source of this sequence is a female donor in good health, enrolled as a control in a pregnancy study. The sequencing used peripheral blood, collected after pregnancy. The V call is TRBV5-1, the J call TRBJ2-5; 10 bases fit TRBD2. DNA of the CDR3: TGCGCCAGCAGCTTGAGACTAGCGGGCGGCGAGACCCAGTACTTC. Translated: CASSLRLAGGETQYF.